Listed here is a single TCR beta chain. Using immunoSEQ multiplex PCR, the repertoire was profiled, and TCRdb retains in-frame clones only, with some absent. The data show roughly 180,000 clones, 70% to 90% seen once. The data were taken from a study of blood T cell repertoires in COVID-19. Study background: Sites across the United States, Italy and Spain contributed samples from acute and convalescent COVID-19.

Trimming removed 4 bases from V and 11 bases from J; junction bases left unmatched: 6. Germline CDR1 and CDR2: SGHTA and FQGNSA. The CDR3 has 12 amino acids. The chain employs TRBV7-2 and TRBJ1-1; 8 bases agree with TRBD1. Input material: peripheral blood. The sequence was collected from a man between 60 and 70 years old who had recovered from COVID-19. The DNA of the CDR3 is TGTGCCAGCAGCTCCCGGACAGGGCTGGCTTTCTTT. This codes for CASSSRTGLAFF.